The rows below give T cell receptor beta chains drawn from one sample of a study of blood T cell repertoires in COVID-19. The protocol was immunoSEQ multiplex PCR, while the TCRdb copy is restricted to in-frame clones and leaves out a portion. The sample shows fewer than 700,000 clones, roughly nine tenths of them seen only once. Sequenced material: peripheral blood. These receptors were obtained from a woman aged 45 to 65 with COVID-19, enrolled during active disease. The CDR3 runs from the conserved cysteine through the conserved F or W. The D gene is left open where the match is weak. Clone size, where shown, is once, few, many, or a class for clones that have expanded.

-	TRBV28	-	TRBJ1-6	TGTGCCAGCAGCCCCCCAGGGTACGGTAATTCACCCCTCCACTTT	CASSPPGYGNSPLHF
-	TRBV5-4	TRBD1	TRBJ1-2	TGTGCCAGCAGACCACCGGGACAGGGAAACTATGGCTACACCTTC	CASRPPGQGNYGYTF
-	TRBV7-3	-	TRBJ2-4	TGTGCCAGCAGCTTTAGTGGGGACCGCGGGGACATTCAGTACTTC	CASSFSGDRGDIQYF
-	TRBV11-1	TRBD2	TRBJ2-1	TGTGCCAGCAGCCGCCGAGTGGCTAGCGGGCTCCTTGAGCAGTTCTTC	CASSRRVASGLLEQFF
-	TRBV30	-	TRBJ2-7	TGTGCCTGGAGTGAGCAGGGAGGAGGCTACGAGCAGTACTTC	CAWSEQGGGYEQYF
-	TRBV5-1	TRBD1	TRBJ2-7	TGCGCCAGCAGCCTTACTTTTACCCAGGGGGATGAGCAGTACTTC	CASSLTFTQGDEQYF
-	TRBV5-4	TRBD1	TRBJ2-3	TGTGCCAGCAGCTTGGCCGACAGGGTAGGAACAGATACGCAGTATTTT	CASSLADRVGTDTQYF
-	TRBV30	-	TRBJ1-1	TGTGCCTGGAGTCGGGTGCTGAACACTGAAGCTTTCTTT	CAWSRVLNTEAFF
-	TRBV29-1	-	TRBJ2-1	TGCAGCGTTCTGGATGGAGGAGATGAGCAGTTCTTC	CSVLDGGDEQFF
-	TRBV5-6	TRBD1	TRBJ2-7	TGTGCCAGCAGAGCATACGACAGGGGAATCCACGAGCAGTACTTC	CASRAYDRGIHEQYF
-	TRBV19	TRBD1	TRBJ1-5	TGTGCCAGTAGTATAGGCCAGGGGGCGGTGAGCAATCAGCCCCAGCATTTT	CASSIGQGAVSNQPQHF
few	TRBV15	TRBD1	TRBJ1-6	TGTGCCACCAGCAGGAAAGGGACAGCGAATTCACCCCTCCACTTT	CATSRKGTANSPLHF
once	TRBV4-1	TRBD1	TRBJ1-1	TGCGCCAGCAGCCAGGGGCAGGGGGCCCTGAACACTGAAGCTTTCTTT	CASSQGQGALNTEAFF
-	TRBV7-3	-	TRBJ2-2	TGTGCCAGCAGCTTAGACAGCGGGGAGCTGTTTTTT	CASSLDSGELFF
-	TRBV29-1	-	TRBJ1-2	TGCAGCGTGAGCGAAACTAACTATGGCTACACCTTC	CSVSETNYGYTF
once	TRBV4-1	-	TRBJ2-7	TGCGCCAGCAGCCCTTTTCAGTACAGCTCCTACGAGCAGTACTTC	CASSPFQYSSYEQYF
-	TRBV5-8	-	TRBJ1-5	TGTGCCAGCAGCTTATCCTTGAATCAGCCCCAGCATTTT	CASSLSLNQPQHF
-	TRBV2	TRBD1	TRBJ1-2	TGTGCCAATACCCTGGGACAGGGTAACTATGGCTACACCTTC	CANTLGQGNYGYTF
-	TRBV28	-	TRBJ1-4	TGTGCCAGCAGCGCCCACAGCACCTATGAAAAACTGTTTTTT	CASSAHSTYEKLFF
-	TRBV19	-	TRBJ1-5	TGTGCCAGTAGTATTGGATGGACATATAGCAATCAGCCCCAGCATTTT	CASSIGWTYSNQPQHF
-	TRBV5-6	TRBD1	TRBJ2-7	TGTGCCAGCCACCGGGACAGGGGCCTCGGGAGCTCCTACGAGCAGTACTTC	CASHRDRGLGSSYEQYF
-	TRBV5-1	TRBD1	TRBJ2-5	TGCGCCAGCAGCCGGCGGGGACAGGGTATGGAGACCCAGTACTTC	CASSRRGQGMETQYF
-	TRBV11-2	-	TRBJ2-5	TGTGCCAGCAGCTCCCCCCAGGGGCAGTTGGGCACCCAGTACTTC	CASSSPQGQLGTQYF
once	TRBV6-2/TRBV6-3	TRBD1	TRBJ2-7	TGTGCCAGCAGCTACTCCGAGACAGGGAAAGGTTACGAGCAGTACTTC	CASSYSETGKGYEQYF
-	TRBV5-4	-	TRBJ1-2	TGTGCCAGCACTCAAGGCGAGCGCCGAGGGGGCTACACCTTC	CASTQGERRGGYTF
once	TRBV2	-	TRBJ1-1	TGTGCCAGCAGCGGACCTACTACAGGGCTCACTGAAGCTTTCTTT	CASSGPTTGLTEAFF
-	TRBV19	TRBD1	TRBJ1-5	TGTGCCAGTAGTTCGACAGGGGAAGGCAATCAGCCCCAGCATTTT	CASSSTGEGNQPQHF
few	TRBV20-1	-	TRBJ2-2	TGCAGTGCTAGTCCCTTTACGAACACCGGGGAGCTGTTTTTT	CSASPFTNTGELFF
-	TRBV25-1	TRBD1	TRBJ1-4	TGTGCCAGCAGTGGAGAAGCAGGACAGGGCAATAATGAAAAACTGTTTTTT	CASSGEAGQGNNEKLFF
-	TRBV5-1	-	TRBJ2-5	TGCGCCAGCAGCTTGGCTTCCCAAGAGACCCAGTACTTC	CASSLASQETQYF
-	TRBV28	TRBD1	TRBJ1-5	TGTGCCAGCACCCAAGGGGGCGCCCGGTCGGGTCAGCCCCAGCATTTT	CASTQGGARSGQPQHF
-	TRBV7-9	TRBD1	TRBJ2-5	TGTGCCAGCACCGACAGGGATGGCGAGACCCAGTACTTC	CASTDRDGETQYF
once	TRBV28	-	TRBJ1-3	TGTGCCAGCAGAAAATCGGGGATCTCTGGAAACACCATATATTTT	CASRKSGISGNTIYF
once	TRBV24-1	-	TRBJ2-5	TGTGCCACCAGTGATGGGGGGGAGACCCAGTACTTC	CATSDGGETQYF
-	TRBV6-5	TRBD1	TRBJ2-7	TGTGCCATATCCGGGGACAGATACGAGCAGTACTTC	CAISGDRYEQYF
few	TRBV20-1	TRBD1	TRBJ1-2	TGCAGTGCTCCAGGACAGGATGGCTACACCTTC	CSAPGQDGYTF
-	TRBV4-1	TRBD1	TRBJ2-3	TGCGCCAGCAGCCAGGGAGGACAGGGGGTCGCAGATACGCAGTATTTT	CASSQGGQGVADTQYF
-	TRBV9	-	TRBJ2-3	TGTGCCAGCGGGCGAAGCACAGATACGCAGTATTTT	CASGRSTDTQYF
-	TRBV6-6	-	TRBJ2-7	TGTGCCAGCAGTTACTCGAATGTGGGGGCCAGAGACGAGCAGTACTTC	CASSYSNVGARDEQYF
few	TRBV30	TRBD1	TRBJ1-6	TGTGCCTGGAGGGGACAGGCCTATAATTCACCCCTCCACTTT	CAWRGQAYNSPLHF
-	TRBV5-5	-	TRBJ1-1	TGTGCCAGCAGCCGGAACACTGAAGCTTTCTTT	CASSRNTEAFF
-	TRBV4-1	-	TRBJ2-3	TGCGCCAGCAGCCAAGATTGGGCTAGCAGTGGCTCAGATACGCAGTATTTT	CASSQDWASSGSDTQYF
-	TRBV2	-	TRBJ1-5	TGTGCCAGCAGTGGGGCAGGGCATCAGCCCCAGCATTTT	CASSGAGHQPQHF
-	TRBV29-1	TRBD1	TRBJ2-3	TGCAGCGTCGTACCCGGGACAGGGGCGCAGTATTTT	CSVVPGTGAQYF
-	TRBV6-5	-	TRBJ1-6	TGTGCCAGCAGTTACCAGGGTGGAGTGCTTAATTCACCCCTCCACTTT	CASSYQGGVLNSPLHF
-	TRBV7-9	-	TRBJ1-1	TGTGCCAGCAGCTTAGGAACATCCGTGAGGGCTGAAGCTTTCTTT	CASSLGTSVRAEAFF